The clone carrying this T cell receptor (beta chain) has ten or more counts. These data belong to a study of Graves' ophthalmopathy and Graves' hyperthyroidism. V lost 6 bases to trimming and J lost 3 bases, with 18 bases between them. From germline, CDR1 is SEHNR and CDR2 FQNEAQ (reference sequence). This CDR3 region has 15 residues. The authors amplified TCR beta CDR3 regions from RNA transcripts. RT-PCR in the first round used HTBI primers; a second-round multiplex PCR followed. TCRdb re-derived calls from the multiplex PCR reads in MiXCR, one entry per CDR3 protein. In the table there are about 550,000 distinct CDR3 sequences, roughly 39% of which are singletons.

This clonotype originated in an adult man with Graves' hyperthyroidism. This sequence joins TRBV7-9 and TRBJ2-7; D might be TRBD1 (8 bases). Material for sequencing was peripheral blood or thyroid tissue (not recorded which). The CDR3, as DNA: TGTGCCAGCAGTCCGAGCGGGGACAGGTACTACGAGCAGTACTTC. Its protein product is CASSPSGDRYYEQYF.